Here is one T cell receptor (beta chain) with its context. The V end lost 3 bases, the J end lost 8 bases, and 14 bases lay between the germline ends. Per the germline V gene, CDR1 is SGHKS and CDR2 is YYEKEE (reference sequence). The CDR3 consists of 13 residues. This specimen belongs to a study of shared T cell receptors in the human thymus. The method was immunoSEQ multiplex PCR; TCRdb's version includes in-frame clones alone and lacks a portion of them. The repertoire includes roughly 710,000 clones, approximately 85% of them detected once, and around 0.0099% sits in the top ten. This sample also appeared in a second study, on human thymus T cells. That report notes: Resections from corrective heart surgery supplied the thymus tissue. As related research reported, thymic repertoires overlapped highly among unrelated individuals.

Sequenced material: thymocytes. The sequence derives from a girl less than two years old with a congenital heart defect. V gene TRBV5-5 combines with J gene TRBJ1-1; D not resolved. The CDR3 DNA sequence: TGTGCCAGCAGCTCTTATGTCGTCAGGGAAGCTTTCTTT. As protein: CASSSYVVREAFF.